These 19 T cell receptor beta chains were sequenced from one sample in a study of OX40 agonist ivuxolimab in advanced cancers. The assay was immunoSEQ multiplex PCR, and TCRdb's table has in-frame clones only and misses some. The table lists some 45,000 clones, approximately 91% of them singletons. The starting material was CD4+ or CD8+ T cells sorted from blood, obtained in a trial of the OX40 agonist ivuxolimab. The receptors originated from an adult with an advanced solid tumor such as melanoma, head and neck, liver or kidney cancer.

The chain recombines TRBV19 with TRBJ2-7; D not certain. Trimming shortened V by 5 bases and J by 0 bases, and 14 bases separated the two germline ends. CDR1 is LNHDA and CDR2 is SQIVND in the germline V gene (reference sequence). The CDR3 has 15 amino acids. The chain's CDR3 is CASSAWTASSYEQYF. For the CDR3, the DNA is TGTGCCAGTAGTGCTTGGACGGCTAGCTCCTACGAGCAGTACTTC.

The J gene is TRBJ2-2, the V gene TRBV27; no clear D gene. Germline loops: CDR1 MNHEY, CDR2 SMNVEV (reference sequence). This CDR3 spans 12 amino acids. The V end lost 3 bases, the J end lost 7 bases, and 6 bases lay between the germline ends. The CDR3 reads CASSLWNGELFF. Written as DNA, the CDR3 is TGTGCCAGCAGTTTGTGGAACGGGGAGCTGTTTTTT.

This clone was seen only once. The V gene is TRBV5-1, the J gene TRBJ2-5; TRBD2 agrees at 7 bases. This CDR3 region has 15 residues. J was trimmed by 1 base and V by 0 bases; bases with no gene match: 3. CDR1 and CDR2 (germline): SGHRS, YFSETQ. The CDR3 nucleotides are TGCGCCAGCAGCTTGGAGTCGGGGGGCCAAGAGACCCAGTACTTC. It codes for CASSLESGGQETQYF.

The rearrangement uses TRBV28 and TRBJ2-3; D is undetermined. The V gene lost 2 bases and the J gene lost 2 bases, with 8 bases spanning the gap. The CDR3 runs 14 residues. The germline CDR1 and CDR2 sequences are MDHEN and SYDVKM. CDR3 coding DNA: TGTGCCAGCAGTTTAGGGTCCCCCACAGATACGCAGTATTTT. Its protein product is CASSLGSPTDTQYF. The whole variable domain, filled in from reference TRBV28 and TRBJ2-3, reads DVKVTQSSRYLVKRTGEKVFLECVQDMDHENMFWYRQDPGLGLRLIYFSYDVKMKEKGDIPEGYSVSREKKERFSLILESASTNQTSMYLCASSLGSPTDTQYFGPGTRLTVL.

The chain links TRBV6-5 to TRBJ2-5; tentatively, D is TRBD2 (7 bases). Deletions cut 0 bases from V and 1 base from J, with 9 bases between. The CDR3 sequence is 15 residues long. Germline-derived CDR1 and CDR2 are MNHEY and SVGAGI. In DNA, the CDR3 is TGTGCCAGCAGTTACTCTGGGGGGGCCCAAGAGACCCAGTACTTC. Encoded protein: CASSYSGGAQETQYF.

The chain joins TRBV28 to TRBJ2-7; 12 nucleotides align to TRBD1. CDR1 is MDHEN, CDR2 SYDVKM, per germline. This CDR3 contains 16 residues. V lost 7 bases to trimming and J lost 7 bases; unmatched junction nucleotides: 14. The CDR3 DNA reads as TGTGCCAGCACACCACCTCGGGACAGGGGGCTAGAAGAGCAGTACTTC. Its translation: CASTPPRDRGLEEQYF.

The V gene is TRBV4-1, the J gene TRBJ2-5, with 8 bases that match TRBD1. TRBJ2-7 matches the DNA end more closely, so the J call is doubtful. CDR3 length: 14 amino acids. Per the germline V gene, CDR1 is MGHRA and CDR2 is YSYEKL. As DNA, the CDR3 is TGCGCCAGCAGCCAACAGGGGGCGGTTTACGAGCAGTACTTC. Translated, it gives CASSQQGAVYEQYF.

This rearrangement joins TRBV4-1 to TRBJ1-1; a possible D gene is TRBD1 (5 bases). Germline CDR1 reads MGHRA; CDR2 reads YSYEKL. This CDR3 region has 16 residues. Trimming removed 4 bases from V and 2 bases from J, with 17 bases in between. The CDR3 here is CASSPGRITANTEAFF. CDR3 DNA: TGCGCCAGCAGCCCGGGACGCATAACGGCTAACACTGAAGCTTTCTTT.

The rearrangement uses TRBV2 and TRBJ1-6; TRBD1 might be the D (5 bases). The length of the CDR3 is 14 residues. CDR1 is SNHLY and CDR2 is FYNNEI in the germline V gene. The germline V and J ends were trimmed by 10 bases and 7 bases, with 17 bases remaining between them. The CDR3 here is CATRQGAENSPLHF. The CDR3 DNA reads TGTGCCACCCGACAAGGGGCAGAGAATTCACCCCTCCACTTT. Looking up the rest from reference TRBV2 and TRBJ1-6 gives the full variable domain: EPEVTQTPSHQVTQMGQEVILRCVPISNHLYFYWYRQILGQKVEFLVSFYNNEISEKSEIFDDQFSVERPDGSNFTLKIRSTKLEDSAMYFCATRQGAENSPLHFGNGTRLTVT.

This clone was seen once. This CDR3 reads CASSLSGELFF. The CDR3 region has the DNA TGTGCCAGCAGCTTGTCCGGGGAGCTGTTTTTT. This chain connects TRBV5-6 to TRBJ2-2; D unclear. CDR1 is SGHDT and CDR2 is YYEEEE in the germline V gene. Trimming cost V 1 base and J 6 bases, with 1 base left between them. This CDR3 has 11 residues. Full variable domain (remainder filled in from reference TRBV5-6 and TRBJ2-2): DAGVTQSPTHLIKTRGQQVTLRCSPKSGHDTVSWYQQALGQGPQFIFQYYEEEERQRGNFPDRFSGHQFPNYSSELNVNALLLGDSALYLCASSLSGELFFGEGSRLTVL.

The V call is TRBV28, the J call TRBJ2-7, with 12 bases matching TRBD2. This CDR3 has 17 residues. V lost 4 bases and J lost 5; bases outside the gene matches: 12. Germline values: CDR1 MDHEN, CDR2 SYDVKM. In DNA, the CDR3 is TGTGCCAGCAGTTCCCCCCAGACTAGCGGGAGTTACCACGAGCAGTACTTC. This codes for CASSSPQTSGSYHEQYF.

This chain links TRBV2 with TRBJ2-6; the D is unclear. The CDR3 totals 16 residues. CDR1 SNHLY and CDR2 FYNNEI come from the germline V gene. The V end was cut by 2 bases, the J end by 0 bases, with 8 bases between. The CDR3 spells CASSELTGSGANVLTF. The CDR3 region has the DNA TGTGCCAGCAGTGAACTAACGGGCTCTGGGGCCAACGTCCTGACTTTC.

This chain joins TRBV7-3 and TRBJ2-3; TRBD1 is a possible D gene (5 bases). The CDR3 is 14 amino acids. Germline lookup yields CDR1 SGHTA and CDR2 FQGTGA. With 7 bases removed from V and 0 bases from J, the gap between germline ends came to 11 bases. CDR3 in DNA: TGTGCCAGCACTGGACAAACAAGCACAGATACGCAGTATTTT. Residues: CASTGQTSTDTQYF.

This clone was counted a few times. The CDR3 here is CAWSYRESKPQHF. CDR3 DNA: TGTGCCTGGAGTTACCGGGAATCGAAGCCCCAGCATTTT. This sequence joins TRBV30 and TRBJ1-5; D is unclear. The CDR3 covers 13 residues. Trimming removed 2 bases from V and 8 bases from J, with 13 bases in between. The V gene's germline CDR1 is GTSNPN and CDR2 SVGIG (reference sequence).

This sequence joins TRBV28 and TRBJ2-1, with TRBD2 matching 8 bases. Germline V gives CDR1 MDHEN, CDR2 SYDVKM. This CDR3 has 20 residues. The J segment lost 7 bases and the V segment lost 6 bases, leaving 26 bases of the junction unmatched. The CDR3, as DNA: TGTGCCAGCAGCCAACCATCAACCAGAACAGCGGGAGCACGTAGTAATGAGCAGTTCTTC. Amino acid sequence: CASSQPSTRTAGARSNEQFF. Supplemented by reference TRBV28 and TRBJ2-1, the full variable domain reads DVKVTQSSRYLVKRTGEKVFLECVQDMDHENMFWYRQDPGLGLRLIYFSYDVKMKEKGDIPEGYSVSREKKERFSLILESASTNQTSMYLCASSQPSTRTAGARSNEQFFGPGTRLTVL.

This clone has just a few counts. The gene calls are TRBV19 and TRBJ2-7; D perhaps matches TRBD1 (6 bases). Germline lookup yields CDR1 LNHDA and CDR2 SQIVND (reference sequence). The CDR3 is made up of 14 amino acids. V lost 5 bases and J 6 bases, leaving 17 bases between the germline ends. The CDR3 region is CASSLQGYLGEQYF. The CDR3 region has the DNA TGTGCCAGTAGTTTACAGGGTTATCTAGGCGAGCAGTACTTC.

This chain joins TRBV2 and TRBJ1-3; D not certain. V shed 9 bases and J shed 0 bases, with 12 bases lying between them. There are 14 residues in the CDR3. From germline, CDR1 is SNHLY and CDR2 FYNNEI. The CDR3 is CARSRTLSGNTIYF. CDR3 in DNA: TGTGCCAGGTCCCGGACCCTCTCTGGAAACACCATATATTTT.

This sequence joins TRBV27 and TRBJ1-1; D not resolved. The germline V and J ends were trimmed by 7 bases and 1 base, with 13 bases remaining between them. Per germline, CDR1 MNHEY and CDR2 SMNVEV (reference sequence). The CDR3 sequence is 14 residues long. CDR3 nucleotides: TGTGCCAGCACCCCTTTGACGGCGAACACTGAAGCTTTCTTT. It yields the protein CASTPLTANTEAFF.

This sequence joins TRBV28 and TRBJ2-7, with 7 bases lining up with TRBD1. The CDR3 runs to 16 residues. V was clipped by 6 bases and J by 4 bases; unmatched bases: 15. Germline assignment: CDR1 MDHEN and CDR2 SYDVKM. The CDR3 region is CASSFSPRADRYEQYF. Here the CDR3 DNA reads TGTGCCAGCAGCTTCTCCCCCCGAGCGGACAGGTACGAGCAGTACTTC.